This T cell receptor beta chain was observed in a study of human T cells and chemical hapten exposure. About the research overall: Mainly, slight library volume differences in the pool made TCR yields vary.

The germline V gene has CDR1 LNHDA and CDR2 SQIVND (reference sequence). The CDR3 runs 20 residues. The ends lost 7 bases at V and 0 bases at J; junction bases unmatched: 18. Specified time point: patch test 2, 6 weeks after DPC sensitization. Described treatment: therapeutic diphenylcyclopropenone sensitization with weekly scalp DPC. Donation of samples came from alopecia patients who were 18 to 70 years old and suitable for DPC. Extraction of total RNA was performed on unfractionated whole blood. This clonotype has just a few counts. TCRdb called the RACE reads again in MiXCR, with one record for every CDR3 protein. The sample has some 88,000 distinct CDR3 sequences; approximately 10% are singletons.

The V call is TRBV19, the J call TRBJ2-1; 10 bases map to TRBD2. This TCR derives from a man aged 35-49 years with alopecia areata. Some clones in this sample may be carry-over from other donors' samples. This specimen was whole blood, taken in connection with sensitization to the hapten diphenylcyclopropenone (DPC). The DNA of the CDR3 is TGTGCCAGTACCATGAGGCCTGGGAATCCTAGCGGGAGCTCCTACAATGAGCAGTTCTTC. It is translated as CASTMRPGNPSGSSYNEQFF.